This TCR beta chain derives from a study of CD8+ T cells in alopecia areata. Study as a whole: The drug, tofacitinib, lasted 6 to 18 months, followed by 6 months off drug. Study results and limitations: Both scalp clonality and the expanded CD8+ clones among the top 100 showed a significant decrease with tofacitinib. Alopecia totalis/universalis scalp especially showed more expanded CD8+ clones than normal scalp.

Of note for this clone: What it recognizes is unknown.

Treatment defined: oral pan-JAK inhibitor, 5-10 mg twice daily. Those with alopecia areata gave lesional scalp punch biopsies and peripheral blood. It was cDNA, reverse transcribed from extracted RNA, that served as the sequencing template. This table comes from immunoSEQ multiplex PCR, and its TCRdb copy is limited to in-frame clones, with some not included. This table has some 100,000 clones, about 61% appearing once. Unmatched junction bases numbered 5, after V lost 4 bases and J lost 6 bases. Germline-derived CDR1 and CDR2 are SGHVS and FNYEAQ. This CDR3 is 15 amino acids long. The rearrangement links TRBV7-6 to TRBJ1-4; the match to TRBD1 covers 10 bases. This clonotype originated in a human donor with alopecia areata. Sequences were derived from CD8+ T cells sorted from blood, sampled at approximately week 60, from a patient treated with tofacitinib. CDR3 region: CASSSTGTGDEKLFF. Written as DNA, the CDR3 is TGTGCCAGCAGCTCGACCGGGACAGGGGATGAAAAACTGTTTTTT. The variable domain in full, completed from reference TRBV7-6 and TRBJ1-4, reads GAGVSQSPRYKVTKRGQDVALRCDPISGHVSLYWYRQALGQGPEFLTYFNYEAQQDKSGLPNDRFSAERPEGSISTLTIQRTEQRDSAMYRCASSSTGTGDEKLFFGSGTQLSVL.